This T cell receptor beta chain was sequenced for a study of metastatic and nonmetastatic thyroid tumors. All patients were untreated before thyroid surgery. Study results and caveats: A significant increase in TCR beta diversity was reportedly seen in malignant thyroid tumors relative to benign nodules, in blood and tumor.

Authors' analysis steps: Clinicopathological groups of papillary thyroid cancer showed CDR3 differences that were used to build a distant-metastasis classifier. Via MiXCR, TCRdb re-called the PCR reads. TCRdb's processing, not the authors', yielded these V and J calls. This sample has approximately 17,000 clones; 26% occur once, and the top ten carry roughly 20%. This clone occurred many times. Its specificity is not known. Sequencing was carried out using tumor tissue. This receptor was obtained from a female donor with papillary thyroid cancer or a benign thyroid nodule (not recorded which). Some clones in this sample may be carry-over from other donors' samples.

CDR3 in amino acids: CASSLAGAFTDTQYF. In DNA form, the CDR3 reads TGCGCCAGCAGCTTAGCGGGGGCCTTCACAGATACGCAGTATTTT. J is TRBJ2-3 and V is TRBV5-1, with 8 bases matching TRBD2. The trim removed 2 bases at V and 2 bases at J, leaving 4 bases unmatched. The CDR3 covers 15 residues. The V gene's germline CDR1 is SGHRS and CDR2 YFSETQ.